This T cell receptor (beta chain) appears in the sequencing data of a study of blood T cell repertoires in COVID-19. Looking at the study overall: The United States, Italy and Spain provided the acute and convalescent COVID-19 samples. The analysed material was cDNA or gDNA that came from T cells, B-cell-depleted T cells, or PBMCs.

In the original workflow: Amplification of reference gene primers provided the estimated nucleated cell counts. Clones were sequenced by immunoSEQ multiplex PCR, and TCRdb holds only the in-frame ones, with some missing. The DNA gave D and trimming, while V, J and clone size come from that table. This table has some 160,000 clones, approximately 87% appearing once. Patients in Seattle were enrolled during active infection, then followed longitudinally. The sequencing input was peripheral blood. This sequence was found in a woman in her 70s with COVID-19, enrolled during active disease.

CDR3 DNA sequence: TGTGCCAGCAGCCTGGGGGGACAGGACTATGAGCAGTTCTTC. Amino acids: CASSLGGQDYEQFF. The gene calls are TRBV28 and TRBJ2-1; 8 bases match TRBD1. Germline-derived CDR1 and CDR2 are MDHEN and SYDVKM. The J segment lost 8 bases and the V segment lost 6 bases, leaving 9 bases of the junction unmatched. The CDR3 has 14 amino acids.